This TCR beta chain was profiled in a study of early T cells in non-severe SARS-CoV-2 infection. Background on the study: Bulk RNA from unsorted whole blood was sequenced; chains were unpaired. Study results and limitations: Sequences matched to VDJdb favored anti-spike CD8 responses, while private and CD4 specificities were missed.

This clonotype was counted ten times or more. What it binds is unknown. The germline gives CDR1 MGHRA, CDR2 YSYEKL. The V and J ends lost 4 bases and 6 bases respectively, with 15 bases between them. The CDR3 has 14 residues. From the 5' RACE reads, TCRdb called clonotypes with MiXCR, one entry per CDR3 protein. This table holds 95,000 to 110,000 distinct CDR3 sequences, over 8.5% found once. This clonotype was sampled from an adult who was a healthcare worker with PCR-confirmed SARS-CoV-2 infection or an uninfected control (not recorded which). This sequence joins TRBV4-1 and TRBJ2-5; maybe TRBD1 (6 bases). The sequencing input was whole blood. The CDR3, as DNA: TGCGCCAGCAGCCCTATAGGACAGCGGAAGACCCAGTACTTC. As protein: CASSPIGQRKTQYF.